This T cell receptor beta chain was sequenced during a study of blood T cell repertoires in COVID-19. As for the study in general: Samples taken during acute and convalescent COVID-19 were collected in the United States, Italy and Spain. PBMCs, B-cell-depleted T cells, or T cells were the source of the cDNA or gDNA that made up the material.

This clone was seen only once. Per the original methods: Nucleated cell counts were estimated from reference gene primer amplification. Here immunoSEQ multiplex PCR was the method, and the copy in TCRdb shows in-frame clones only, minus some. V and J calls and clone size follow that table, whereas D and trimming were derived from the DNA. The sample lists under 85,000 clones; 75% to 90% were seen once. CDR3 length equals 15 residues. The germline V gene has CDR1 KGHSH and CDR2 LQKENI. J lost 2 bases, V lost 0 bases, and 2 bases had no gene match. The origin of this receptor is a man aged 35 to 55 with COVID-19, enrolled during active disease. The sample was peripheral blood. The chain is built from TRBV18 and TRBJ2-7; TRBD2 matches at 9 bases. CDR3 loop: CASSPPGLATYEQYF. CDR3 DNA sequence: TGTGCCAGCTCACCACCGGGACTAGCAACCTACGAGCAGTACTTC.